The T cell receptor beta chain under discussion was sequenced for a study of blood T cell repertoires in COVID-19. At the level of the study: Acute and convalescent COVID-19 samples came from the United States, Italy and Spain. Nucleic acid was either cDNA or gDNA, and it came from T cells, B-cell-depleted T cells, or PBMCs.

After removal of 4 bases from V and 4 bases from J, the junction contained 4 bases not matched to a gene. This CDR3 comprises 14 residues. The germline V gene has CDR1 SGDLS and CDR2 YYNGEE. In the source study's methods: Estimates of nucleated cell counts were drawn from the amplification of reference gene primers. TCRdb's copy holds only in-frame clones and misses some; the assay was immunoSEQ multiplex PCR. V, J and clone size are taken as reported in that table, and D and trimming were inferred from the DNA itself. This sample has more than 200,000 clones; 65% to 85% occur once, and the top ten carry roughly 9.4%.

The J gene is TRBJ1-2, the V gene TRBV9; 10 positions match TRBD1. What was sequenced was peripheral blood. The clonotype was recovered from a man aged 40-49 years with active or convalescent COVID-19. Written as DNA, the CDR3 is TGTGCCAGCAGCTCGGGGGACAGGGGCTATGGCTACACCTTC. It encodes CASSSGDRGYGYTF.